These 18 T cell receptor beta chains came from one sample sequenced in a study of cytomegalovirus exposure and HLA in healthy donors. It was with 60 Vbeta and 13 Jbeta primers that the PCR ran. Assay used: immunoSEQ multiplex PCR; TCRdb lists only in-frame clones, some missing. The sample lists about 140,000 clones, about 80% occurring once. The sample taken for sequencing was PBMCs. The receptors shown here come from a man in his forties or fifties in good health and CMV-seronegative.

This chain joins TRBV7-9 and TRBJ2-2, with 7 nucleotides matching TRBD2. Germline values: CDR1 SEHNR, CDR2 FQNEAQ (reference sequence). The CDR3 runs to 17 residues. Losses at the gene ends were 5 bases for V and 5 bases for J; bases not matched to a gene: 14. CDR3 coding DNA: TGTGCCAGCAGCCAGGCCTATGGGGGACTAAGGACCGGGGAGCTGTTTTTT. It is translated as CASSQAYGGLRTGELFF.

The chain employs TRBV23-1 and TRBJ2-7, with 13 positions matching TRBD2. TRBV23-1 is known as an ORF, though its function is uncertain. V was clipped by 3 bases and J by 0 bases; unmatched bases: 11. The CDR3 is 19 amino acids. The chain's CDR3 is CASSQLATSGRFSSYEQYF. CDR3 in DNA: TGCGCCAGCAGTCAGCTGGCGACTAGCGGGAGGTTTAGCTCCTACGAGCAGTACTTC.

The DNA of the CDR3 is TGTGCCCTCTCGAGGAATCACCTACCTCCACAAGAGACCCAGTACTTC. It is translated as CALSRNHLPPQETQYF. The rearrangement links TRBV19 to TRBJ2-5; no definite D call. V was trimmed by 11 bases and J by 2 bases, leaving 24 bases between them. Per germline, CDR1 LNHDA and CDR2 SQIVND (reference sequence). This CDR3 region has 16 residues. The whole variable domain, remainder taken from reference TRBV19 and TRBJ2-5, is DGGITQSPKYLFRKEGQNVTLSCEQNLNHDAMYWYRQDPGQGLRLIYYSQIVNDFQKGDIAEGYSVSREKKESFPLTVTSAQKNPTAFYLCALSRNHLPPQETQYFGPGTRLLVL.

This clone came up once. This sequence joins TRBV9 and TRBJ1-4; D call uncertain. The CDR3 spans 13 residues. CDR1 is SGDLS, CDR2 YYNGEE, per germline. V was cut by 4 bases and J by 6 bases, with 10 bases left in between. The chain's CDR3 is CASSIHRDEKLFF. DNA of the CDR3: TGTGCCAGCAGCATTCACCGGGATGAAAAACTGTTTTTT.

The genes are TRBV28 and TRBJ2-7, with D perhaps TRBD1 (6 bases). The CDR3 is 15 amino acids. Germline CDR1 reads MDHEN; CDR2 reads SYDVKM. The V end lost 6 bases, the J end lost 5 bases, and 20 bases lay between the germline ends. CDR3 sequence: CASSRPGQGSHEQYF. DNA for the CDR3: TGTGCCAGCAGCCGCCCGGGGCAGGGGAGTCACGAGCAGTACTTC. Supplemented by reference TRBV28 and TRBJ2-7, the full variable domain reads DVKVTQSSRYLVKRTGEKVFLECVQDMDHENMFWYRQDPGLGLRLIYFSYDVKMKEKGDIPEGYSVSREKKERFSLILESASTNQTSMYLCASSRPGQGSHEQYFGPGTRLTVT.

On this clone itself: The junction shows a germline mismatch at one end, possibly a read error. The V and J genes are TRBV7-9 and TRBJ2-7, with 9 nucleotides matching TRBD1. The V gene's germline CDR1 is SEHNR and CDR2 FQNEAQ (reference sequence). CDR3 length equals 15 residues. The CDR3 loop reads CSSSSPGQGTYEQYF. As DNA, the CDR3 is TGTTCCAGCAGCTCCCCGGGACAGGGCACCTACGAGCAGTACTTC.

This clone turned up a few times. This chain joins TRBV7-9 and TRBJ2-7; the match to TRBD2 covers 10 bases. This CDR3 spans 16 amino acids. The trim removed 0 bases at V and 7 bases at J, leaving 9 bases unmatched. Per germline, CDR1 SEHNR and CDR2 FQNEAQ (reference sequence). This CDR3 reads CASSLAPSGRAEEQYF. In DNA, the CDR3 is TGTGCCAGCAGCTTAGCACCCAGCGGGAGGGCCGAGGAGCAGTACTTC.

Points on this clone: One end of the junction is discordant with germline, which a read error may explain. This chain uses TRBV29-1 with TRBJ2-2; D unclear. The CDR3 has 13 amino acids. Germline CDR1 is SQVTM and CDR2 is ANQGSEA. This chain's CDR3 is CSVGAHNTRELFF. CDR3 sequence (DNA): TGCAGCGTTGGTGCACATAACACCAGGGAGCTGTTTTTT.

The chain links TRBV6-6 to TRBJ2-5; TRBD1 agrees at 9 bases. The J call may be in error: the DNA end matches TRBJ2-7 better. The CDR3 contains 15 residues. CDR1 is MNHNY, CDR2 SVGAGI, per germline (reference sequence). For the CDR3, the DNA is TGTGCCAGCAGTTGGACAGGGGACGAACCCTACGAGCAGTACTTC. Residues: CASSWTGDEPYEQYF.

The V and J genes are TRBV27 and TRBJ2-5; 7 bases align to TRBD2. Germline loops: CDR1 MNHEY, CDR2 SMNVEV (reference sequence). There are 16 residues in the CDR3. The V gene end was trimmed by 6 bases and the J gene end by 4 bases; junction bases not matched to a gene: 14. In DNA, the CDR3 is TGTGCCAGCAGCCTCCTGACCCCGGGGGGTACAGAGACCCAGTACTTC. Translating gives CASSLLTPGGTETQYF.

The chain carries TRBV29-1 and TRBJ2-1, with 11 bases fitting TRBD1. Germline V gives CDR1 SQVTM, CDR2 ANQGSEA. J was trimmed by 6 bases and V by 6 bases; bases with no gene match: 4. The CDR3 runs 13 residues. CDR3 in DNA: TGCAGCGTCGGACAGGGGGCATTCAATGAGCAGTTCTTC. Protein product: CSVGQGAFNEQFF.

The chain recombines TRBV7-3 with TRBJ2-7; tentative D call: TRBD2 (5 bases). The CDR3 loop spans 13 amino acids. CDR1 and CDR2 from the germline V gene are SGHTA and FQGTGA. The germline V and J ends were trimmed by 5 bases and 5 bases, with 13 bases remaining between them. The DNA of the CDR3 is TGTGCCAGCAGCGTCGGGTCGGGGAACGAGCAGTACTTC. Translating gives CASSVGSGNEQYF.

The table lists this clone with a few counts. This chain uses TRBV19 with TRBJ2-5; 7 nucleotides align to TRBD1. The J call may be in error: the DNA end matches TRBJ2-7 better. Germline CDR1 is LNHDA and CDR2 is SQIVND (reference sequence). This CDR3 spans 14 amino acids. The CDR3: CASSIVGQIYEQYF. CDR3 coding DNA: TGTGCCAGTAGTATAGTGGGACAGATCTACGAGCAGTACTTC.

The rearrangement joins TRBV19 to TRBJ2-5, with TRBD2 matching 7 bases. The CDR3 is made up of 15 amino acids. Germline CDR1 is LNHDA and CDR2 is SQIVND (reference sequence). V shed 5 bases and J 5 bases; nucleotides not matched to a gene: 11. The CDR3 DNA follows: TGTGCCAGTAGTCCCCTTCGCGGGGGTGAGGAGACCCAGTACTTC. Residues: CASSPLRGGEETQYF.

In this sample, this clone turned up once. The J gene is TRBJ2-5, the V gene TRBV6-5; 9 bases are shared with TRBD1. The CDR3 runs to 15 residues. The germline CDR1 and CDR2 sequences are MNHEY and SVGAGI. V lost 2 bases to trimming and J lost 0 bases; unmatched junction nucleotides: 1. Written as DNA, the CDR3 is TGTGCCAGCAGTTACGGGACAGGGTACCAAGAGACCCAGTACTTC. It encodes CASSYGTGYQETQYF.

In the case of this clone: Other DNA sequences in this specimen translate into the identical CDR3. For the CDR3, the DNA is TGTGCCAGTAGCCTACCGGGACAAGGCTACGAGCAGTACTTC. Translated: CASSLPGQGYEQYF. The chain carries TRBV19 and TRBJ2-7; the D gene is possibly TRBD1 (6 bases). The CDR3 runs 14 residues. Trimming shortened V by 6 bases and J by 3 bases, and 15 bases separated the two germline ends. Per the germline V gene, CDR1 is LNHDA and CDR2 is SQIVND (reference sequence).

V and J are TRBV7-6 and TRBJ2-3, with 9 bases lining up with TRBD1. The CDR3 is made up of 17 amino acids. Germline V gene lookup returns CDR1 SGHVS and CDR2 FNYEAQ. The V gene end was trimmed by 3 bases and the J gene end by 0 bases; junction bases not matched to a gene: 7. The CDR3 here is CASSLDLGTGSTDTQYF. CDR3 sequence (DNA): TGTGCCAGCAGCTTGGATCTCGGGACAGGGAGCACAGATACGCAGTATTTT.

The chain carries TRBV11-1 and TRBJ2-7, with TRBD1 as a possible D gene (6 bases). The V end was cut by 1 base, the J end by 6 bases, with 10 bases between. The CDR3 sequence is 13 residues long. The germline CDR1 and CDR2 sequences are SGHAT and FQDESV (reference sequence). The DNA of the CDR3 is TGTGCCAGCAGCTTAGGGACAGTCATCGAGCAGTACTTC. This gives the protein CASSLGTVIEQYF.